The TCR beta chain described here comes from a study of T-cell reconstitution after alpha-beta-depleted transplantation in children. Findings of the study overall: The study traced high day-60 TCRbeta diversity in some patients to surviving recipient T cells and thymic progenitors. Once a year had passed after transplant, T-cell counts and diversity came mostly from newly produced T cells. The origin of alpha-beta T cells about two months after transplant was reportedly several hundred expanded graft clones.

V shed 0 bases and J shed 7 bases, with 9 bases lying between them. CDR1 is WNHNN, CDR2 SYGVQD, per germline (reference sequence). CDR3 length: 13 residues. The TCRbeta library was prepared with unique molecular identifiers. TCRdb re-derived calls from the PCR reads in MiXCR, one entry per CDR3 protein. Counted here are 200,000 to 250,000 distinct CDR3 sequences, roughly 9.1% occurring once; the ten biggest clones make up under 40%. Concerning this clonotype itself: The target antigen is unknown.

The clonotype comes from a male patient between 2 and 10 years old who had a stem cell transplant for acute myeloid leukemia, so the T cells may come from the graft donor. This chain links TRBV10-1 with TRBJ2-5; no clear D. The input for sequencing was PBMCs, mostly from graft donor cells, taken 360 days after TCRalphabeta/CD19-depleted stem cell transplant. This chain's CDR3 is CASSESPVATQYF. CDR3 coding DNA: TGCGCCAGCAGTGAGTCGCCGGTAGCGACCCAGTACTTC.